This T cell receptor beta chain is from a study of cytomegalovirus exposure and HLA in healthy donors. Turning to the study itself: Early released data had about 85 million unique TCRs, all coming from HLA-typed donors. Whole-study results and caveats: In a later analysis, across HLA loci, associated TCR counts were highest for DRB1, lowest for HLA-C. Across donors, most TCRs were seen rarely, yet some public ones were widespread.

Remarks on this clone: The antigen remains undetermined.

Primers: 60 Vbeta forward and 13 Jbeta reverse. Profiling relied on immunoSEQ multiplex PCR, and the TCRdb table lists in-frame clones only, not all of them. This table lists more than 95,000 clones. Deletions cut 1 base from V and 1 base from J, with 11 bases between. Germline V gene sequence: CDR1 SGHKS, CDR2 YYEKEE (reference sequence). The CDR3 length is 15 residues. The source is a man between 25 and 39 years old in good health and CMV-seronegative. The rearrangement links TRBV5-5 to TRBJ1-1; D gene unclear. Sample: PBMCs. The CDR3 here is CASSLFKIGNTEAFF. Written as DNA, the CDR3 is TGTGCCAGCAGCTTGTTCAAAATCGGGAACACTGAAGCTTTCTTT.